This TCR beta chain emerged from a study of blood T cell repertoires in COVID-19. Study details: Material from acute and convalescent COVID-19 was sourced from the United States, Italy and Spain. From T cells, B-cell-depleted T cells, or PBMCs came the material, which was cDNA or gDNA.

The CDR3 is 13 amino acids. V was shortened by 3 bases and J by 7 bases, with 11 bases between the two germline ends. Germline V gene sequence: CDR1 SGHTS, CDR2 YDEGEE. Authors' analysis steps: Amplification of reference gene primers provided the estimated nucleated cell counts. Using immunoSEQ multiplex PCR, the repertoire was profiled, and TCRdb retains in-frame clones only, with some absent. V, J and clone size derive from that table, while D and trimming were established from the DNA sequence. The table shows about 50,000 clones, with roughly 90% occurring only once. Sequenced material: peripheral blood. The TCR originated in a woman aged 80 or over with acute or convalescent COVID-19. The rearrangement links TRBV5-8 to TRBJ1-5, with unresolved D. CDR3 region: CASSYIPTQPQHF. In DNA, the CDR3 is TGTGCCAGCAGCTACATTCCAACCCAGCCCCAGCATTTT.